The clone carrying this T cell receptor (beta chain) was counted once. Looked up from germline, CDR1 is SNHLY and CDR2 is FYNNEI. This CDR3 contains 12 residues. Trimming left V 6 bases short and J 14 bases short, with 16 bases between. The record originates from a study of T-cell reconstitution after alpha-beta-depleted transplantation in children. Preparation of the TCRbeta library involved a method that used unique molecular identifiers. Using its own MiXCR run on the PCR reads, TCRdb lists one record per CDR3 protein. The sample has about 500,000 distinct CDR3 sequences, 30% to 35% seen once. The TCR originated in a human donor who donated a stem cell graft to a child with aplastic anemia. The sequences come from PBMCs from the stem cell graft donor, collected from the stem cell graft. The chain joins TRBV2 to TRBJ1-4; no clear D. CDR3 protein: CASSETPRRLFF. The CDR3 DNA reads as TGTGCCAGCAGCGAGACCCCAAGGAGGCTGTTTTTT. The full variable domain, rest sourced from reference TRBV2 and TRBJ1-4, is EPEVTQTPSHQVTQMGQEVILRCVPISNHLYFYWYRQILGQKVEFLVSFYNNEISEKSEIFDDQFSVERPDGSNFTLKIRSTKLEDSAMYFCASSETPRRLFFGSGTQLSVL.